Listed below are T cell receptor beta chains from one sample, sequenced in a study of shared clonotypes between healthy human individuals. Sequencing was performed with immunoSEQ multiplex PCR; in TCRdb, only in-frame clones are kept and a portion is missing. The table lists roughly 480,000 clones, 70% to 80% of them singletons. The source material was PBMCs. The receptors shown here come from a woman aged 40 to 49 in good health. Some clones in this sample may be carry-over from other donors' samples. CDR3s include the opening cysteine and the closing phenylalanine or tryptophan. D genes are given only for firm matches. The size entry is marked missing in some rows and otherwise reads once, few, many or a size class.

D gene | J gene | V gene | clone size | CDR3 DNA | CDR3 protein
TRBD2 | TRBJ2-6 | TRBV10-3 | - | TGTGCCATCTCGGGGGGGGAGCGGGCTGGGGCCAACGTCCTGACTTTC | CAISGGERAGANVLTF
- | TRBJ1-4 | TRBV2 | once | TGTGCCAGCAGTGAATTAAGGGGAACTAATGAAAAACTGTTTTTT | CASSELRGTNEKLFF
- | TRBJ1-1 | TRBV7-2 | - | TGTGCCAGCAGCTTAGATGGAGGGGGGGACACTGAAGCTTTCTTT | CASSLDGGGDTEAFF
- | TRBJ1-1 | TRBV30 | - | TGTGCCTGGAAGATGGACACTGAAGCTTTCTTT | CAWKMDTEAFF
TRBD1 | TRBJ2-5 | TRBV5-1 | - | TGCGCCAGCAGCAGGACAGGGTCTCAAGAGACCCAGTACTTC | CASSRTGSQETQYF
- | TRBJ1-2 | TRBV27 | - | TGTGCCAGCAGTTTCCGGGGACGGGGAAACTATGGCTACACCTTC | CASSFRGRGNYGYTF
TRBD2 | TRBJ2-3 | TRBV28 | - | TGTGCCAGCAGTCCAACCGGACTAGCGGAAGTCCCTAGCACAGATACGCAGTATTTT | CASSPTGLAEVPSTDTQYF
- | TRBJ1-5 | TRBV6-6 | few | TGTGCCAGCAGTTACGGGACCGGGGGGGACAATCAGCCCCAGCATTTT | CASSYGTGGDNQPQHF
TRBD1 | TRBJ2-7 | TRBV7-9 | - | TGTGCCAGCAGCCGACAGGGAAGGTACGAGCAGTACTTC | CASSRQGRYEQYF
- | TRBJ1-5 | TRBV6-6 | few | TGTGCCAGCAGTTACTCGGAAGTCTTTCGTCAGCCCCAGCATTTT | CASSYSEVFRQPQHF
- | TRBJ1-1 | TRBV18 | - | TGTGCCAGCTCACCAGTCCAGGCGGGAGCTGAAGCTTTCTTT | CASSPVQAGAEAFF
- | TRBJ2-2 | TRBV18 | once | TGTGCCAGCTCACCAGGGCAAACCCGGGACACCGGGGAGCTGTTTTTT | CASSPGQTRDTGELFF
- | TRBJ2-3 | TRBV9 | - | TGTGCCAGCAGCGTAGGAGGGACAGATACGCAGTATTTT | CASSVGGTDTQYF
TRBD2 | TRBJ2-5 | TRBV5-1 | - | TGCGCCAGCAGCCCACCTCTAGCGGTCCAAGGGGCCCAGTACTTC | CASSPPLAVQGAQYF
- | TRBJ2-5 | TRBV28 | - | TGTGCCAGCAGTTTCCCAGGGAGTAGTCAAGAGACCCAGTACTTC | CASSFPGSSQETQYF
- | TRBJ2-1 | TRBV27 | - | TGTGCCAGCAGTTTGCCCGGGAGCTACAATGAGCAGTTCTTC | CASSLPGSYNEQFF
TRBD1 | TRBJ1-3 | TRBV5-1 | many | TGCGCCAGCAGCCCGACAGGGCTAGCCGAGCTATCTGGAAACACCATATATTTT | CASSPTGLAELSGNTIYF
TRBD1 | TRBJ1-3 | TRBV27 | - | TGTGCCAGCAGGCGACAGGGCCTCGGAAACACCATATATTTT | CASRRQGLGNTIYF
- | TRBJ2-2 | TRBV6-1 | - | TGTGCCAGCAGTTCGGGACCCGGGGACACCGGGGAGCTGTTTTTT | CASSSGPGDTGELFF
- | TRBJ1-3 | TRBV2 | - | TGTGCCAGCAGTCCGGGGACGGACACCATATATTTT | CASSPGTDTIYF
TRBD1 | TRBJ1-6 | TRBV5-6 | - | TGTGCCAGCAGCGGCCGGGACAGGGAGTCACCCCTCCACTTT | CASSGRDRESPLHF
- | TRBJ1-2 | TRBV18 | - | TGTGCCAGCTCACCAGAGACAAACCTGTACACCTTC | CASSPETNLYTF
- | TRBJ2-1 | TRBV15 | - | TGTGCCACCAGCAGAGACCGGGGATCTTCCTACAATGAGCAGTTCTTC | CATSRDRGSSYNEQFF
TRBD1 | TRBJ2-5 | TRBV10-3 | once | TGTGCCATCAGCCCCGGACAGGGTCTAGTGGAGACCCAGTACTTC | CAISPGQGLVETQYF
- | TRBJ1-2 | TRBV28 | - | TGTGCCAGCAGTTTACAGGCTAACTATGGCTACACCTTC | CASSLQANYGYTF
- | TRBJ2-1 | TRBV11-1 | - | TGTGCCAGCAGTCCCCGGAGGCGGCCTTCCTACAATGAGCAGTTCTTC | CASSPRRRPSYNEQFF
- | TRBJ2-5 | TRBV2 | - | TGTGCCAGCAGCGGATACATTGGAGAGACCCAGTACTTC | CASSGYIGETQYF
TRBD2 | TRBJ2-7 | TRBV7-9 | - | TGTGCCAGCAGCCCGGGGGGTTCCGAGCAGTACTTC | CASSPGGSEQYF
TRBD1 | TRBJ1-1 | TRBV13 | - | TGTGCCAGCAGCTCACAGGGGGCTGGCACTGAAGCTTTCTTT | CASSSQGAGTEAFF
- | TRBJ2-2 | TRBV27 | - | TGTGCCAGCAGTCCCGGACAGTCCACCGGGGAGCTGTTTTTT | CASSPGQSTGELFF
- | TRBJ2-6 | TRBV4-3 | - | TGCGCCAGCAGCCAAGATCCGTGGAGGAGTAACTCTGGGGCCAACGTCCTGACTTTC | CASSQDPWRSNSGANVLTF
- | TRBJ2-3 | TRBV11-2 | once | TGTGCCAGCAGCCGGATGGGTGCAGATACGCAGTATTTT | CASSRMGADTQYF
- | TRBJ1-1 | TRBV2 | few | TGTGCCAGCAGTTTTTACCCGGGACCTAACACTGAAGCTTTCTTT | CASSFYPGPNTEAFF
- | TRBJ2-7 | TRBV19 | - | TGTGCCAGTAGTATAACACAGGGAACCTACGAGCAGTACTTC | CASSITQGTYEQYF
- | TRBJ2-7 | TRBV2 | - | TGTGCCAGCGAGGGCAGGGGGGGACGCGAGCAGTACTTC | CASEGRGGREQYF
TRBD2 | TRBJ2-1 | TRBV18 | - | TGTGCCAGCTCACCCCCCACTAGCGGGGGGTCCTACAATGAGCAGTTCTTC | CASSPPTSGGSYNEQFF
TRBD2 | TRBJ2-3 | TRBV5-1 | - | TGCGCCAGCAGCGTACGAGGGACTAGCCCTACCCGCACAGATACGCAGTATTTT | CASSVRGTSPTRTDTQYF
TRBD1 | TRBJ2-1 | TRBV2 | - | TGTGCCAGCAGTGAAGGGACAGGGGACCTTTTCAATGAGCAGTTCTTC | CASSEGTGDLFNEQFF
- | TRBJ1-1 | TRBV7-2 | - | TGTGCCAGCAGCTTATCCTTGAACACTGAAGCTTTCTTT | CASSLSLNTEAFF
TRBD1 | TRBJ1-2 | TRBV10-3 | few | TGTGCCATCAGCGAGAACAGGGGGGCCTATGGCTACACCTTC | CAISENRGAYGYTF
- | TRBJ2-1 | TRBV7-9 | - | TGTGCCAGCAGCTTATACGCCATGGAACAGCCTCAGTTCTTC | CASSLYAMEQPQFF
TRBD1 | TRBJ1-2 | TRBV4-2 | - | TGTGCCAGCAGCCAACCGGGACAGGGGGCGCTTGGCTACACCTTC | CASSQPGQGALGYTF